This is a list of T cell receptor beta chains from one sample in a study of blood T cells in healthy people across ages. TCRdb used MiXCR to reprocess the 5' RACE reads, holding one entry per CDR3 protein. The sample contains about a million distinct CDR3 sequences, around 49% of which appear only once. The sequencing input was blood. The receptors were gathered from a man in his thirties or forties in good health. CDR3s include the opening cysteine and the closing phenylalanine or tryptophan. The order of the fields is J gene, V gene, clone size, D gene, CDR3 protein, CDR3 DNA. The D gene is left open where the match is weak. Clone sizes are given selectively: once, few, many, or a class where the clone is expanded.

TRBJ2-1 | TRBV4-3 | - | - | CASSQECFSYNEQFF | TGCGCCAGCAGCCAAGAGTGTTTTTCTTACAATGAGCAGTTCTTC
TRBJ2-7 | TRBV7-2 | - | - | CASSSRATYEQYF | TGTGCCAGCAGCAGTAGGGCTACCTACGAGCAGTACTTC
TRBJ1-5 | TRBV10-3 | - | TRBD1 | CAISEHGTDSNQPQHF | TGTGCCATCAGTGAGCACGGGACAGACTCCAATCAGCCCCAGCATTTT
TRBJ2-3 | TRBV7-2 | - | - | CASSLAGGFPTDTQYF | TGTGCCAGCAGCTTAGCTGGCGGCTTCCCCACAGATACGCAGTATTTT
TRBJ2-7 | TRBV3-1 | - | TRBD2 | CASSLGRLAGTYEQYF | TGTGCCAGCAGCCTCGGGCGGCTAGCGGGTACCTACGAGCAGTACTTC
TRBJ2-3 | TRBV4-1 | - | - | CASTWGGTGGTDTQYF | TGCGCCAGCACCTGGGGGGGAACAGGGGGAACAGATACGCAGTATTTT
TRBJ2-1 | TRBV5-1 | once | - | CASSPPPGLENNEQFF | TGCGCCAGCAGCCCCCCACCGGGACTGGAGAACAATGAGCAGTTCTTC
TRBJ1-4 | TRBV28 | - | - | CASSSQLATNEKLFF | TGTGCCAGCAGTTCCCAACTTGCAACTAATGAAAAACTGTTTTTT
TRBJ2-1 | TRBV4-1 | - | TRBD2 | CASSQDLAGGLPSFNEQFF | TGCGCCAGCAGCCAAGATCTAGCGGGAGGGCTTCCCTCTTTCAATGAGCAGTTCTTC
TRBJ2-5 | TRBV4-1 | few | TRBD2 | CASSRLAGSQETQYF | TGCGCCAGCAGCCGGCTAGCGGGTTCCCAAGAGACCCAGTACTTC
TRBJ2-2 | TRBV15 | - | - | CATSRAGDTGELFF | TGTGCCACCAGCAGGGCAGGGGACACCGGGGAGCTGTTTTTT
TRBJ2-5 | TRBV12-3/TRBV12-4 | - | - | CASSSEGAQYF | TGTGCCAGCAGCTCTGAGGGGGCCCAGTACTTC
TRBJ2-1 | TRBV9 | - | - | CASSVAAIGHEQFF | TGTGCCAGCAGCGTAGCGGCAATCGGCCATGAGCAGTTCTTC
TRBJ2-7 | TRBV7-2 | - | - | CASSREGGGGYGQYF | TGTGCCAGCAGCCGAGAGGGCGGCGGGGGCTACGGGCAGTACTTC
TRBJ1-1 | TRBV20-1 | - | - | CSAAGTDPLFMNTEAFF | TGCAGTGCTGCCGGGACCGATCCCTTATTCATGAACACTGAAGCTTTCTTT
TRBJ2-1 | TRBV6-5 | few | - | CASSRGRGDNEQFF | TGTGCCAGCAGTAGGGGGCGCGGGGACAATGAGCAGTTCTTC
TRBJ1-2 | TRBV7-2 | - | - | CASTVDQANYGYTF | TGTGCCAGCACCGTGGACCAGGCCAACTATGGCTACACCTTC
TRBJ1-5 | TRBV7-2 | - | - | CASSMTGNQPQHF | TGTGCCAGCAGCATGACAGGAAATCAGCCCCAGCATTTT
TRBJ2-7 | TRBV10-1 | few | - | CASSGTGQCDSYEQYF | TGCGCCAGCAGTGGAACAGGGCAATGTGACTCCTACGAGCAGTACTTC
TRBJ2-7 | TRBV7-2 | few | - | CASSLANGAYEQYF | TGTGCCAGCAGCTTAGCGAACGGAGCCTACGAGCAGTACTTC
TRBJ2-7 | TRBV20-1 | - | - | CSASGLGYEQYF | TGCAGTGCTAGCGGTCTGGGTTACGAGCAGTACTTC
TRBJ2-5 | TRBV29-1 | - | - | CSVDQSQETQYF | TGCAGCGTTGATCAGAGCCAAGAGACCCAGTACTTC